This TCR beta chain was profiled in a study of post-analysis software for immune sequencing data. Study-level background: Secondary progressive, relapsing-remitting and progressive-relapsing multiple sclerosis were among the included disease courses. General study points: F measure clustering grouped samples strongly by preparation batch. Patients had higher frequencies than controls of about 5 TRBV segments, including TRBV5-6, TRBV5-1 and TRBV20-1. For normalized Chao1 diversity, multiple sclerosis patients scored significantly lower than controls did.

Unique molecular identifiers had been added to the TCR beta cDNA libraries. The T cell input of about 0.95 to 11 million gave 400,000 to 500,000 cDNA molecules. MiXCR, applied by TCRdb to the PCR reads, yields one record per CDR3 protein. Among roughly 730,000 distinct CDR3 sequences listed, about 27% were seen once. Concerning this clonotype itself: Its target is not known.

The junction had 7 bases not matched to a gene; V was cut back by 3 bases and J by 6 bases. Germline V gene data show CDR1 as MDHEN and CDR2 as SYDVKM. This CDR3 region has 15 residues. This chain connects TRBV28 to TRBJ2-7; 11 bases line up with TRBD2. The TCR sequence derives from a girl between 10 and 17 years old with multiple sclerosis. Source material: blood. The CDR3: CASSFSGRAGSEQYF. The CDR3 coding sequence is TGTGCCAGCAGTTTTAGCGGGAGGGCCGGTTCCGAGCAGTACTTC.